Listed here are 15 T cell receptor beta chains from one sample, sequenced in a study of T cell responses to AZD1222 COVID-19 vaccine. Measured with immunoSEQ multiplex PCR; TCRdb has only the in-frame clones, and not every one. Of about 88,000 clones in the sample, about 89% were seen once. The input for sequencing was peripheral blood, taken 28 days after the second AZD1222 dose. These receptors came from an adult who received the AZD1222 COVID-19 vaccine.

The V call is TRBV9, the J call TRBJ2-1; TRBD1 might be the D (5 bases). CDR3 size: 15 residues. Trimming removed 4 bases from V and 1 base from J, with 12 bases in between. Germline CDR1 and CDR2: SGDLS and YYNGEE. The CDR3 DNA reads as TGTGCCAGCAGCCCTCAGGGATTTTCCTACAATGAGCAGTTCTTC. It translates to CASSPQGFSYNEQFF. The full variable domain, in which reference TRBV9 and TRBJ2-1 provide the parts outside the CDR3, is DSGVTQTPKHLITATGQRVTLRCSPRSGDLSVYWYQQSLDQGLQFLIQYYNGEERAKGNILERFSAQQFPDLHSELNLSSLELGDSALYFCASSPQGFSYNEQFFGPGTRLTVL.

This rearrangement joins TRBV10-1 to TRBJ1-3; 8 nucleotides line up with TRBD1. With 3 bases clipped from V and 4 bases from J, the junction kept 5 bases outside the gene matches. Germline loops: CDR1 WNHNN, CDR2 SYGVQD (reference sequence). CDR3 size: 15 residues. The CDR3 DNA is TGCGCCAGCAGTGATGGACAGGGTATCGGAAACACCATATATTTT. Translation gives CASSDGQGIGNTIYF.

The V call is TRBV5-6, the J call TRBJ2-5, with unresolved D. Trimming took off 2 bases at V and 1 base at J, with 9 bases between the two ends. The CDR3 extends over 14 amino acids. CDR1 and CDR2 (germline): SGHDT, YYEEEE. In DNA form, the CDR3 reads TGTGCCAGCAGCTTTTCAAGCTCCCAAGAGACCCAGTACTTC. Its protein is CASSFSSSQETQYF.

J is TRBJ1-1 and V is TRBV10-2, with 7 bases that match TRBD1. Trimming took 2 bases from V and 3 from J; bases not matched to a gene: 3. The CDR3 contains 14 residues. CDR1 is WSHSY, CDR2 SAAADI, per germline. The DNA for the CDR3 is TGCGCCAGCAGTGAGGTCACAGGGGACACTGAAGCTTTCTTT. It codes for CASSEVTGDTEAFF.

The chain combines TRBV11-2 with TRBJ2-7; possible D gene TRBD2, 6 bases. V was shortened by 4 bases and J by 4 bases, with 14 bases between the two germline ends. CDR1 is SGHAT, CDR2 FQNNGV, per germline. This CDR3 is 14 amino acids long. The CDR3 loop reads CASSSNFRGYEQYF. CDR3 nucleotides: TGTGCCAGCAGCTCCAACTTCCGGGGGTACGAGCAGTACTTC.

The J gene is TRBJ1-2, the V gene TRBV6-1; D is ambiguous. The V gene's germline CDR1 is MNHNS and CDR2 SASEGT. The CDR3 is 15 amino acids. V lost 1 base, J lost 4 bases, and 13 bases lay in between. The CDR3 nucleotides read TGTGCCAGCAGTGAAGGTGCCAGTGGGTCCTATGGCTACACCTTC. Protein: CASSEGASGSYGYTF.

Here the CDR3 reads CASRPRDHSSYNEQFF. The CDR3 bases are TGTGCAAGTCGCCCTCGGGACCATAGCTCCTACAATGAGCAGTTCTTC. The chain links TRBV12-2 to TRBJ2-1. TRBV12-2 is a pseudogene. This CDR3 comprises 16 residues.

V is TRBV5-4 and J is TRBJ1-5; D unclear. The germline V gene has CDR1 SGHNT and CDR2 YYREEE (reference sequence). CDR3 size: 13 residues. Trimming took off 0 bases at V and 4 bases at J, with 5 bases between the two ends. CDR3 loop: CASSLGNNQPQHF. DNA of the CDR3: TGTGCCAGCAGCTTGGGGAATAATCAGCCCCAGCATTTT.

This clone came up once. The CDR3 DNA is TGTGCCAGCAGCCCCCGGGGAGAGTATAGCTATGGCTACACCTTC. Protein product: CASSPRGEYSYGYTF. The chain uses TRBV9 and TRBJ1-2; D is uncertain. The CDR3 totals 15 residues. Germline V gene lookup returns CDR1 SGDLS and CDR2 YYNGEE. Trimming took 4 bases from V and 4 from J, leaving 17 bases between them.

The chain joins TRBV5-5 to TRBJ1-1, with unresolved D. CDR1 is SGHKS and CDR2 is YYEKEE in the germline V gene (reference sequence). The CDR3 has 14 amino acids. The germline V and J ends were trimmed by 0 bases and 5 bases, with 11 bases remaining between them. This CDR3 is CASSLEGEGTEAFF. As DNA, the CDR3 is TGTGCCAGCAGCTTGGAGGGCGAAGGGACTGAAGCTTTCTTT.

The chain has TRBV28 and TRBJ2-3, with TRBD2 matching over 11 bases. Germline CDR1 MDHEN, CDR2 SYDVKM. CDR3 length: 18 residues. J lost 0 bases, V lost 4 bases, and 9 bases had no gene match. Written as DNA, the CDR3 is TGTGCCAGCAGTTACATAATGACTAGCGGGGAGAGCACAGATACGCAGTATTTT. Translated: CASSYIMTSGESTDTQYF.

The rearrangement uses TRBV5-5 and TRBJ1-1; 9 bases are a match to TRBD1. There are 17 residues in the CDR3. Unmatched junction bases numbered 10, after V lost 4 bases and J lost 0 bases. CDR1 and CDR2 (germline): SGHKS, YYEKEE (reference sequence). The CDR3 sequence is CASSPGQGIFMNTEAFF. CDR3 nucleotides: TGTGCCAGCAGCCCGGGACAGGGAATTTTCATGAACACTGAAGCTTTCTTT.

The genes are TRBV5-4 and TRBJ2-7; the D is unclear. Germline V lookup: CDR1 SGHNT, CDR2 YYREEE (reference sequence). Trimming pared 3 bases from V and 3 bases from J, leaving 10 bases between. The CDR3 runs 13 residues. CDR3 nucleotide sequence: TGTGCCAGCAGCTCCCATTCCGACTACGAGCAGTACTTC. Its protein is CASSSHSDYEQYF. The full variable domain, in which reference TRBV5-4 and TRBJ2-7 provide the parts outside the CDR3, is ETGVTQSPTHLIKTRGQQVTLRCSSQSGHNTVSWYQQALGQGPQFIFQYYREEENGRGNFPPRFSGLQFPNYSSELNVNALELDDSALYLCASSSHSDYEQYFGPGTRLTVT.

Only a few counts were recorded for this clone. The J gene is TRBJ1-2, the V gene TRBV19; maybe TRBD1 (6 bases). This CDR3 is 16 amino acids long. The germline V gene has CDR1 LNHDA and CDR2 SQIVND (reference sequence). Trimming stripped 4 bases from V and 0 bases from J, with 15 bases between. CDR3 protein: CASSTPQGFSNYGYTF. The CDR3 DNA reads TGTGCCAGTAGTACCCCCCAGGGGTTTTCTAACTATGGCTACACCTTC. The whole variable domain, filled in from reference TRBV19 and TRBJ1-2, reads DGGITQSPKYLFRKEGQNVTLSCEQNLNHDAMYWYRQDPGQGLRLIYYSQIVNDFQKGDIAEGYSVSREKKESFPLTVTSAQKNPTAFYLCASSTPQGFSNYGYTFGSGTRLTVV.

The CDR3 loop is CASSQGVDTEAFF. DNA of the CDR3: TGTGCCAGCTCACAAGGGGTCGACACTGAAGCTTTCTTT. This chain uses TRBV18 with TRBJ1-1; D is perhaps TRBD1 (5 bases). Between the trimmed V and J ends, which lost 4 bases and 3 bases, there was a span of 9 bases. Per germline, CDR1 KGHSH and CDR2 LQKENI. The CDR3 extends over 13 amino acids. Based on the CDR3 plus reference TRBV18 and TRBJ1-1, the full variable domain is NAGVMQNPRHLVRRRGQEARLRCSPMKGHSHVYWYRQLPEEGLKFMVYLQKENIIDESGMPKERFSAEFPKEGPSILRIQQVVRGDSAAYFCASSQGVDTEAFFGQGTRLTVV.